This T cell receptor (beta chain) was found in a study of T-cell reconstitution after alpha-beta-depleted transplantation in children. This clonotype showed up many times. Trimming stripped 6 bases from V and 12 bases from J, with 12 bases between. The CDR3 runs to 11 residues. Germline CDR1 LNHDA, CDR2 SQIVND (reference sequence). TCRbeta library construction was performed incorporating unique molecular identifiers. TCRdb used MiXCR to reprocess the PCR reads, holding one entry per CDR3 protein. Of fewer than 130,000 distinct CDR3 sequences listed, approximately 10% were seen once; the top ten hold about 7.3%.

The sample was PBMCs from the stem cell graft donor, taken from the stem cell graft. This chain joins TRBV19 and TRBJ2-1; D gene ambiguous. The receptor was isolated from a human donor who donated a stem cell graft to a child with acute lymphoblastic leukemia. Written as DNA, the CDR3 is TGTGCCAGTAGCGAACCGAGGCGGCAGTTCTTC. This encodes CASSEPRRQFF.